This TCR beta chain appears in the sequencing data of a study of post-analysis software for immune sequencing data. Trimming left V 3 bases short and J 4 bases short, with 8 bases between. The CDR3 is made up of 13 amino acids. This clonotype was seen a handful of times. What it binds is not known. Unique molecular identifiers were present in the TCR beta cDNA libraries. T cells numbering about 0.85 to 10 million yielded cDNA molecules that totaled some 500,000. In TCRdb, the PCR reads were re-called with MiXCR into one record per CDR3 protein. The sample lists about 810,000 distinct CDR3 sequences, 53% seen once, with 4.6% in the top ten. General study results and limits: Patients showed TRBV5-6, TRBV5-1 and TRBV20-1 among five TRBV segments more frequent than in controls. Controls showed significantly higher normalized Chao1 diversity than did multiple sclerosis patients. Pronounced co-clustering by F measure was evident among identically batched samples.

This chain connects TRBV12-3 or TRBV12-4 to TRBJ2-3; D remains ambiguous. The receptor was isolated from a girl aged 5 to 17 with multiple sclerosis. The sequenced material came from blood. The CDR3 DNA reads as TGTGCCAGCAGTTTCCTACGATCAGATACGCAGTATTTT. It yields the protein CASSFLRSDTQYF.